The subject of this entry is one T cell receptor beta chain. Which antigen it targets is not known. Base qualities are not provided; no much larger clone lies one nucleotide away. The data stem from a study of cytomegalovirus exposure and HLA in healthy donors (dated by TCRdb to the late 2010s). The study in broad terms: According to a later analysis, the approximately 130 validation repertoires were produced on the same platform as the roughly 700 repertoires of the first cohort. The aim of the study was to test whether cataloging public T cell receptors could identify signatures of past pathogen exposure. Along with the roughly 700-subject first cohort, a separate validation cohort of over a hundred different subjects was used. The study combined high-throughput TCR immunosequencing, statistical association of individual TCRs with disease status, and machine learning to predict cytomegalovirus infection status.

Library method: the immunoSEQ multiplex PCR assay. The paper's data handling went like this. A statistical classification framework was developed to diagnose cytomegalovirus status using the catalog of TCR beta chain sequences. Drawn from immuneACCESS, this table holds only the in-frame rearrangements with V and J called that TCRdb kept. Clones are partly lost; checked studies trace under half to an unresolved V gene and leave the rest unexplained. V, J and clone size derive from that table, while D and trimming were established from the DNA sequence. For this sample there are 150,000 to 200,000 clones; 70% to 90% appear just once. 2% to 2.5% of the sample belongs to the ten largest clones. Results the study describes overall, beyond this receptor: A later analysis lacked HLA typing for the validation cohort, so it scored co-occurrence in that cohort across all 120 or so repertoires. Most TCR sequences were seen in very few donors, while some public TCRs were found in many individuals. The authors suggested that the approach could potentially be extended to other disease states and immunological phenotypes. A later analysis found that TCRs clustered in the first cohort also tended to co-occur in the 95 to 150 validation repertoires, with approximately 93% of cluster scores above 0. In vitro tests confirmed that a few of the cytomegalovirus-associated TCR beta chains recognize cytomegalovirus antigens. The study listed around 160 TCR beta chains as associated with cytomegalovirus. The classifier was reported to diagnose cytomegalovirus status with high specificity and sensitivity in both the original and validation cohorts.

Donors formed part of the validation cohort, which comprised 120 subjects and was distinct from the first cohort of 690 or so subjects. Unmatched junction bases come to 9, with V trimmed by 5 bases and J by 0 bases. There are 16 amino acids in the CDR3, from cysteine to phenylalanine inclusive. Only CDR3 DNA is held: 48 bases, read in frame from base 1. CDR1 and CDR2, looked up from the germline V gene, are SGHVS and FQNEAQ. Sequenced: PBMCs. The source of this sequence is a man aged 30-40 years in good health and CMV-seropositive. The rearranged segments are TRBV7-8 and TRBJ1-2; a stretch of 7 junction bases matches TRBD1. The CDR3 protein: CASSPARGRPNYGYTF. The bases are TGTGCCAGCAGCCCTGCTAGGGGGCGACCTAACTATGGCTACACCTTC.